The 21 T cell receptor beta chains below come from one sample, sequenced in a study of T cell changes during pregnancy in multiple sclerosis. Some clones are missing from TCRdb's copy, which holds only in-frame ones; the method was immunoSEQ multiplex PCR. This table has 75,000 to 90,000 clones, over 85% appearing once. The sequencing used CD4+ T cells from peripheral blood mononuclear cells, collected before pregnancy. The receptors originated from a female donor with multiple sclerosis, enrolled in a pregnancy study.

The CDR3 region is CASSKGRNYGYTF. In nucleotides, the CDR3 is TGTGCCAGCAGTAAAGGGAGGAACTATGGCTACACCTTC. This chain joins TRBV28 and TRBJ1-2; D not certain. V was cut by 5 bases and J by 2 bases, with 9 bases left in between. Germline CDR1 and CDR2: MDHEN and SYDVKM. This CDR3 comprises 13 residues.

The chain is built from TRBV6-6 and TRBJ1-1; D is uncertain. Germline V lookup: CDR1 MNHNY, CDR2 SVGAGI (reference sequence). V lost 4 bases and J 2 bases, leaving 8 bases between the germline ends. This CDR3 is 13 amino acids long. CDR3 amino acids: CASSLGRNTEAFF. The CDR3 DNA reads as TGTGCCAGCAGTTTGGGGAGAAACACTGAAGCTTTCTTT.

The chain links TRBV6-5 to TRBJ2-7; the D gene is possibly TRBD1 (5 bases). V was cut by 0 bases and J by 0 bases, with 12 bases left in between. This CDR3 is 16 amino acids long. CDR1 and CDR2 (germline): MNHEY, SVGAGI. This CDR3 is CASSYSTATSSYEQYF. The CDR3 DNA sequence: TGTGCCAGCAGTTACTCGACAGCTACGAGCTCCTACGAGCAGTACTTC.

The rearrangement links TRBV5-8 to TRBJ2-7; TRBD2 matches at 11 bases. CDR1 and CDR2 from the germline V gene are SGHTS and YDEGEE. V trimming: 4 bases; J trimming: 2 bases; junction bases outside the gene matches: 5. This CDR3 has 15 amino acids. CDR3 sequence (DNA): TGTGCCAGCAGCCTATTGGGACTAGCGGCCTACGAGCAGTACTTC. Amino acid sequence: CASSLLGLAAYEQYF.

The genes are TRBV7-3 and TRBJ2-7, with 9 bases aligning to TRBD1. Trimming cost V 5 bases and J 0 bases; bases outside gene matches: 5. The CDR3 totals 15 residues. Germline values: CDR1 SGHTA, CDR2 FQGTGA. CDR3 DNA: TGTGCCAGCAGCCCACAGGGGGCGAGCTCCTACGAGCAGTACTTC. Translated: CASSPQGASSYEQYF.

The rearrangement links TRBV27 to TRBJ2-7, with 8 bases matching TRBD1. Germline CDR1 is MNHEY and CDR2 is SMNVEV (reference sequence). This CDR3 is built from 12 residues. J was trimmed by 6 bases and V by 4 bases; bases with no gene match: 2. CDR3 region: CASSWGTGEQYF. For the CDR3, the DNA is TGTGCCAGCAGTTGGGGGACAGGCGAGCAGTACTTC.

The rearrangement uses TRBV2 and TRBJ2-7, with TRBD2 matching 9 bases. The V gene end was trimmed by 6 bases and the J gene end by 0 bases; junction bases not matched to a gene: 9. This CDR3 is 16 amino acids long. Per germline, CDR1 SNHLY and CDR2 FYNNEI. CDR3 coding DNA: TGTGCCAGCAGCGTACGGGGACTAGCATACTCCTACGAGCAGTACTTC. Protein: CASSVRGLAYSYEQYF.

The V call is TRBV6-1, the J call TRBJ2-7; no definite D call. V was trimmed by 5 bases and J by 4 bases, leaving 12 bases between them. The CDR3 spans 13 residues. Germline loops: CDR1 MNHNS, CDR2 SASEGT. CDR3 sequence reads: CASSRAQEYEQYF. The CDR3 bases are TGTGCCAGCAGTCGAGCCCAGGAATACGAGCAGTACTTC.

This clone was picked up one time. The J gene is TRBJ2-5, the V gene TRBV5-4; tentatively, D is TRBD1 (6 bases). Trimming pared 6 bases from V and 2 bases from J, leaving 11 bases between. The V gene's germline CDR1 is SGHNT and CDR2 YYREEE (reference sequence). The CDR3 is 13 residues long. The CDR3 protein is CASTFRGQETQYF. CDR3 in DNA: TGTGCCAGCACCTTTAGGGGGCAAGAGACCCAGTACTTC.

The chain recombines TRBV5-4 with TRBJ2-2; no definite D call. CDR1 is SGHNT, CDR2 YYREEE, per germline (reference sequence). CDR3 length equals 14 residues. V lost 1 base and J 1 base, leaving 5 bases between the germline ends. In DNA, the CDR3 is TGTGCCAGCAGCTTGCCCGGGAACACCGGGGAGCTGTTTTTT. Its protein is CASSLPGNTGELFF.

The chain has TRBV27 and TRBJ1-4; the D gene is possibly TRBD1 (5 bases). This CDR3 is built from 14 residues. CDR1 is MNHEY, CDR2 SMNVEV, per germline (reference sequence). The V and J ends lost 1 base and 8 bases respectively, with 11 bases between them. The DNA of the CDR3 is TGTGCCAGCAGTTTATGGGGGGAAAGCGAAAAACTGTTTTTT. Translation gives CASSLWGESEKLFF.

The chain employs TRBV5-1 and TRBJ2-7; D unclear. CDR1 and CDR2 from the germline V gene are SGHRS and YFSETQ. V dropped 2 bases and J dropped 0 bases, with 6 bases sitting between them. The CDR3 sequence is 13 residues long. CDR3: CASSLVSSYEQYF. In nucleotides, the CDR3 is TGCGCCAGCAGCTTAGTCAGCTCCTACGAGCAGTACTTC.

The gene calls are TRBV9 and TRBJ2-2; D not resolved. Trimming left V 0 bases short and J 4 bases short, with 10 bases between. Germline V gene sequence: CDR1 SGDLS, CDR2 YYNGEE. This CDR3 region has 15 residues. The CDR3 nucleotides are TGTGCCAGCAGCGTAGACCAGGCCGCCACCGGGGAGCTGTTTTTT. Encoded protein: CASSVDQAATGELFF.

The chain recombines TRBV28 with TRBJ2-7; possibly TRBD2 for D (6 bases). Trimming stripped 7 bases from V and 7 bases from J, with 26 bases between. The germline V gene encodes CDR1 MDHEN and CDR2 SYDVKM. CDR3 length: 16 amino acids. The CDR3 here is CASTLRGSKERREQYF. CDR3 nucleotide sequence: TGTGCCAGCACCCTCCGGGGGAGCAAAGAGAGGAGAGAGCAGTACTTC.

This chain joins TRBV2 and TRBJ2-5; D is unclear. Germline V gene data show CDR1 as SNHLY and CDR2 as FYNNEI. The ends were cut back, 8 bases at V and 2 bases at J, with 9 bases in the middle. The CDR3 runs 12 residues. The CDR3 region is CASGGGQETQYF. Written as DNA, the CDR3 is TGTGCCAGCGGCGGCGGACAAGAGACCCAGTACTTC.

The chain links TRBV5-1 to TRBJ2-3; 9 positions agree with TRBD2. The V and J ends lost 5 bases and 4 bases, in that order; junction bases with no gene match: 8. The CDR3 length is 15 residues. CDR1 and CDR2 (germline): SGHRS, YFSETQ. DNA of the CDR3: TGCGCCAGCAGACGCGGGGGGGCGGTTGCAGATACGCAGTATTTT. Translation gives CASRRGGAVADTQYF.

The rearrangement uses TRBV28 and TRBJ2-1, with D tentatively TRBD2 (5 bases). Per germline, CDR1 MDHEN and CDR2 SYDVKM. The CDR3 length is 14 residues. V lost 2 bases and J 4 bases, leaving 9 bases between the germline ends. CDR3 residues: CASSLTGKYNEQFF. The CDR3 DNA reads as TGTGCCAGCAGTTTAACCGGGAAATACAATGAGCAGTTCTTC.

This chain connects TRBV5-1 to TRBJ1-2, with 9 bases that match TRBD1. The CDR3 runs to 15 residues. Germline CDR1 reads SGHRS; CDR2 reads YFSETQ. With 0 bases clipped from V and 7 bases from J, the junction kept 7 bases outside the gene matches. CDR3 sequence reads: CASSLEGQGRGGYTF. CDR3 DNA: TGCGCCAGCAGCTTGGAGGGACAGGGAAGAGGTGGCTACACCTTC.

The chain combines TRBV2 with TRBJ1-1, with D unresolved. The CDR3 is 11 amino acids. The germline gives CDR1 SNHLY, CDR2 FYNNEI. The ends were cut back, 4 bases at V and 11 bases at J, with 11 bases in the middle. Written as DNA, the CDR3 is TGTGCCAGCAGTGCGGCGCGAGGGGCTTTCTTT. Protein: CASSAARGAFF.

The chain combines TRBV15 with TRBJ2-2, with a weak D call TRBD2 (6 bases). Per the germline V gene, CDR1 is LNHNV and CDR2 is YYDKDF (reference sequence). Trimming took 5 bases from V and 9 from J, leaving 16 bases between them. The CDR3 sequence is 14 residues long. The CDR3 loop is CATSAGGVIRELFF. CDR3 coding DNA: TGTGCCACCAGCGCTGGAGGGGTAATTCGGGAGCTGTTTTTT.

V usage is TRBV28 and J usage is TRBJ1-1; D remains ambiguous. The V and J ends lost 9 bases and 0 bases respectively, with 5 bases between them. The CDR3 is 11 residues long. The germline V gene encodes CDR1 MDHEN and CDR2 SYDVKM. Written as DNA, the CDR3 is TGTGCCAGTCCCTTGAACACTGAAGCTTTCTTT. The encoded protein is CASPLNTEAFF. The full variable domain, completed using reference TRBV28 and TRBJ1-1, is DVKVTQSSRYLVKRTGEKVFLECVQDMDHENMFWYRQDPGLGLRLIYFSYDVKMKEKGDIPEGYSVSREKKERFSLILESASTNQTSMYLCASPLNTEAFFGQGTRLTVV.